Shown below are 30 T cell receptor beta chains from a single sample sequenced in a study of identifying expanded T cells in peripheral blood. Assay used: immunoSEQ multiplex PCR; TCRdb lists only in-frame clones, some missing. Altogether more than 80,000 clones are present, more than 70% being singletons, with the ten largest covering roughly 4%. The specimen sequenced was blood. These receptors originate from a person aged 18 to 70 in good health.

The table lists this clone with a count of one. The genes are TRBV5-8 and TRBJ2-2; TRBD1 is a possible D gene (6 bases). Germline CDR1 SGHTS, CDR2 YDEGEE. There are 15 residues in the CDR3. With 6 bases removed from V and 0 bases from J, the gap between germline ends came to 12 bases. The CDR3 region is CASTRDTSNTGELFF. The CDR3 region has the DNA TGTGCCAGCACCCGGGACACCTCGAACACCGGGGAGCTGTTTTTT. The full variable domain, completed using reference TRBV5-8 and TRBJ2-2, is EAGVTQSPTHLIKTRGQQATLRCSPISGHTSVYWYQQALGLGLQFLLWYDEGEERNRGNFPPRFSGRQFPNYSSELNVNALELEDSALYLCASTRDTSNTGELFFGEGSRLTVL.

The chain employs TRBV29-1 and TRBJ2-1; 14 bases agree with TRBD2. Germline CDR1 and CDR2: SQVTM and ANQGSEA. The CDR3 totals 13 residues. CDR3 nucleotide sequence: TGCACCTGTGGGACTAGCGGGAGCGATGAGCAGTTCTTC. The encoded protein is CTCGTSGSDEQFF.

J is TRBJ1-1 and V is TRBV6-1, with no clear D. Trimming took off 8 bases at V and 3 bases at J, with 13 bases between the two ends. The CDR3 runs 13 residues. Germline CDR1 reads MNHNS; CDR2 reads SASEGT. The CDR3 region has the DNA TGTGCCAGCGGGAGGGAGGGCTACACTGAAGCTTTCTTT. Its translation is CASGREGYTEAFF.

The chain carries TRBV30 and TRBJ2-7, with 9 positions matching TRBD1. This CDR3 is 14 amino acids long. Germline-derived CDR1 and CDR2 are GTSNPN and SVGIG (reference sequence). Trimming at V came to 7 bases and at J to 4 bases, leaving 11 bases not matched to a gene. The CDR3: CALVRDREVYEQYF. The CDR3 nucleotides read TGTGCCTTAGTCCGGGACAGGGAAGTGTACGAGCAGTACTTC.

The CDR3 nucleotides read TGTGCCAGTAGTACGGGACAGATCTCCTACGAGCAGTACTTC. Its protein product is CASSTGQISYEQYF. The chain recombines TRBV19 with TRBJ2-7; 7 bases fit TRBD1. V lost 4 bases, J lost 0 bases, and 3 bases stayed unmatched. The germline CDR1 and CDR2 sequences are LNHDA and SQIVND (reference sequence). This CDR3 has 14 residues. Full variable domain (outside the CDR3, taken from reference TRBV19 and TRBJ2-7): DGGITQSPKYLFRKEGQNVTLSCEQNLNHDAMYWYRQDPGQGLRLIYYSQIVNDFQKGDIAEGYSVSREKKESFPLTVTSAQKNPTAFYLCASSTGQISYEQYFGPGTRLTVT.

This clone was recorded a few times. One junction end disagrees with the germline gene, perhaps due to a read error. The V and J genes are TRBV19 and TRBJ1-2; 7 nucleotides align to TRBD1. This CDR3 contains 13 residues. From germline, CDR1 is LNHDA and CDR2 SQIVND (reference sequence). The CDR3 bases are TGTGCCAGTATCAACCTGTCTTCCGGACAGGCACGTTTC. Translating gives CASINLSSGQARF.

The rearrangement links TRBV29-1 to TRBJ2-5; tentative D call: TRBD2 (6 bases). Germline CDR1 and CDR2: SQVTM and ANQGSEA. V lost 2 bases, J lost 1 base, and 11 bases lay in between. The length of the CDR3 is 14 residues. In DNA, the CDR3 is TGCAGCGTTGAAATGGGGAGGATCCAAGAGACCCAGTACTTC. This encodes CSVEMGRIQETQYF.

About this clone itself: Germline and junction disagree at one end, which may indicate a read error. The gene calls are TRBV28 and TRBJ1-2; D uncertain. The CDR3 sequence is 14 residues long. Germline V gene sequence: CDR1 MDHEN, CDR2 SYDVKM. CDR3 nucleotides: TGTGTCAGCAGTTCGCCCGTGCAGTTATGGGGCTACACCTTC. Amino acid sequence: CVSSSPVQLWGYTF.

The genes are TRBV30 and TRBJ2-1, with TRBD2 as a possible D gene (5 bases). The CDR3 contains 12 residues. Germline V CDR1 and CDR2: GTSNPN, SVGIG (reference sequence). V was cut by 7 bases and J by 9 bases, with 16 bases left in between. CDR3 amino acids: CASRPGLGEQFF. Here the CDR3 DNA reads TGTGCCTCCCGACCGGGGTTAGGTGAGCAGTTCTTC.

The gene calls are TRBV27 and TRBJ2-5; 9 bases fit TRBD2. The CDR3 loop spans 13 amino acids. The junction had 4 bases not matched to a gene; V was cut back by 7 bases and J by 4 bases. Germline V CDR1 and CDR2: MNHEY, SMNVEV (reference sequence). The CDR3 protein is CASKLTSGETQYF. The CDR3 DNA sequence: TGTGCCAGCAAATTGACTAGCGGAGAGACCCAGTACTTC.

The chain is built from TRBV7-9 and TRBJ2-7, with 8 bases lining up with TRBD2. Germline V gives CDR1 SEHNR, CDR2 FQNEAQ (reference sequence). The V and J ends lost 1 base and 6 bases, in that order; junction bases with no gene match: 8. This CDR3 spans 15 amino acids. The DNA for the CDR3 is TGTGCCAGCAGCTTAGTTTCGGTTAGCGGGACCGAGCAGTACTTC. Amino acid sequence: CASSLVSVSGTEQYF. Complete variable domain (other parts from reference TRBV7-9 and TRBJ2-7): DTGVSQNPRHKITKRGQNVTFRCDPISEHNRLYWYRQTLGQGPEFLTYFQNEAQLEKSRLLSDRFSAERPKGSFSTLEIQRTEQGDSAMYLCASSLVSVSGTEQYFGPGTRLTVT.

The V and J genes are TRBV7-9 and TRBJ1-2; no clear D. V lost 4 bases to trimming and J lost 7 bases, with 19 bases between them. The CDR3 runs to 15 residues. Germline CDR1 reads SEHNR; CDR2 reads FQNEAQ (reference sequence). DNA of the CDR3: TGTGCCAGCAGCTCCTACAGTACAGTGGGCTCTGGCTACACCTTC. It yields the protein CASSSYSTVGSGYTF.

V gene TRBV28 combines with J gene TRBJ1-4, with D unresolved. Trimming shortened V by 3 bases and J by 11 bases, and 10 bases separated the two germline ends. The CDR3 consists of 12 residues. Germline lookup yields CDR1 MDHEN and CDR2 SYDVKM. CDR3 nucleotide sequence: TGTGCCAGCAGTTTCTACAGAGGGAAACTGTTTTTT. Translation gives CASSFYRGKLFF.

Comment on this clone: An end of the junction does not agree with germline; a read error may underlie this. As DNA, the CDR3 is TGCAGCGTGGAAGGACTAGCGGGCCCCTCGGGATACGAGCAGTACTTC. This encodes CSVEGLAGPSGYEQYF. The chain is built from TRBV29-1 and TRBJ2-7, with TRBD2 matching 11 bases. The CDR3 sequence is 16 residues long. Germline CDR1 SQVTM, CDR2 ANQGSEA.

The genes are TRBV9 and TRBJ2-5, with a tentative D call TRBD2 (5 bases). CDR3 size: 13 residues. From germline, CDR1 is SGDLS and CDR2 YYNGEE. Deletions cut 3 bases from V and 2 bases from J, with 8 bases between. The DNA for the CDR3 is TGTGCCAGCAGCGGAGGGCCTCAAGAGACCCAGTACTTC. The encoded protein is CASSGGPQETQYF. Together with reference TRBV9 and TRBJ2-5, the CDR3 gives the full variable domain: DSGVTQTPKHLITATGQRVTLRCSPRSGDLSVYWYQQSLDQGLQFLIQYYNGEERAKGNILERFSAQQFPDLHSELNLSSLELGDSALYFCASSGGPQETQYFGPGTRLLVL.

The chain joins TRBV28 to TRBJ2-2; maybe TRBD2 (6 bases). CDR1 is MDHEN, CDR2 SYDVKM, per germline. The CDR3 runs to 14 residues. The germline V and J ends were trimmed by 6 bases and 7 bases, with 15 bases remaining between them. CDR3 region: CASSTGGLVGELFF. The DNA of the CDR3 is TGTGCCAGCAGCACTGGAGGGCTAGTCGGGGAGCTGTTTTTT. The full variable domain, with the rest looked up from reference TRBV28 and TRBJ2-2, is DVKVTQSSRYLVKRTGEKVFLECVQDMDHENMFWYRQDPGLGLRLIYFSYDVKMKEKGDIPEGYSVSREKKERFSLILESASTNQTSMYLCASSTGGLVGELFFGEGSRLTVL.

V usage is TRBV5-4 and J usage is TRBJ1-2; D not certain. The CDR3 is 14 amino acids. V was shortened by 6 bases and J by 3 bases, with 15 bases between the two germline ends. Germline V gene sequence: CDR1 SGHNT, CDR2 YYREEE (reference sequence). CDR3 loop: CASTREEWDYGYTF. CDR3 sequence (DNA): TGTGCCAGCACACGGGAGGAGTGGGACTATGGCTACACCTTC.

The CDR3 spells CASSLLGGGYTDTQYF. CDR3 coding DNA: TGTGCCAGCAGTTTATTAGGGGGGGGCTACACAGATACGCAGTATTTT. The chain has TRBV27 and TRBJ2-3; tentatively, D is TRBD2 (7 bases). CDR1 is MNHEY and CDR2 is SMNVEV in the germline V gene (reference sequence). The CDR3 has 16 amino acids. Between the trimmed V and J ends, which lost 1 base and 2 bases, there was a span of 13 bases.

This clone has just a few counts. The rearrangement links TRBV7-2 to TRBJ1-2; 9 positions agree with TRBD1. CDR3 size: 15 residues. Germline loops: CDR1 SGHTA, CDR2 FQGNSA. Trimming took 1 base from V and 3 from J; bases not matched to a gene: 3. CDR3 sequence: CASSLGGQGYYGYTF. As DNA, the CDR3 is TGTGCCAGCAGCTTAGGGGGACAGGGATACTATGGCTACACCTTC.

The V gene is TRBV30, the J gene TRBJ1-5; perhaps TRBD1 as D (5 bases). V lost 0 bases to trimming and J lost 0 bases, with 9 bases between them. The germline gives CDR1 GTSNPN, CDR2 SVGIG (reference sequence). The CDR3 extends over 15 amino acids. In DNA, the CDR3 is TGTGCCTGGAGTGTACGACAGAATAGCAATCAGCCCCAGCATTTT. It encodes CAWSVRQNSNQPQHF.

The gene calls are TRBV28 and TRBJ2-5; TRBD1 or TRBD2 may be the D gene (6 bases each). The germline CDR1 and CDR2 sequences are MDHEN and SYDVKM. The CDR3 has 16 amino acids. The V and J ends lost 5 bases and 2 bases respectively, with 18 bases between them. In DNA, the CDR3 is TGTGCCAGCAGTCCCCTCCTGGGGGGCGGGCAAGAGACCCAGTACTTC. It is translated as CASSPLLGGGQETQYF.

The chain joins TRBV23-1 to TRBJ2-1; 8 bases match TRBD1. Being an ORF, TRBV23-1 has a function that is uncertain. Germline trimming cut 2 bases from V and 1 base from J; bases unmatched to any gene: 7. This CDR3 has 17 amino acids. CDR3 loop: CASSQGPRDRSYNEQFF. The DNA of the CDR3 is TGCGCCAGCAGTCAAGGCCCCCGGGACAGGTCCTACAATGAGCAGTTCTTC.

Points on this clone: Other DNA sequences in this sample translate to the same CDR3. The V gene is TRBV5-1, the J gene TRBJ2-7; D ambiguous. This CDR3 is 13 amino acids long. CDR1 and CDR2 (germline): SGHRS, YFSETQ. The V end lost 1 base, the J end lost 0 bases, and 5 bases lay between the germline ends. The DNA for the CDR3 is TGCGCCAGCAGCTTGTCGAGCTCCTACGAGCAGTACTTC. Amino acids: CASSLSSSYEQYF.

This chain's CDR3 is CASSPNRGGTGELFF. As DNA, the CDR3 is TGTGCCAGCAGCCCCAACAGGGGTGGGACCGGGGAGCTGTTTTTT. V and J are TRBV7-3 and TRBJ2-2, with 7 bases lining up with TRBD1. In germline, CDR1 is SGHTA, CDR2 FQGTGA. After removal of 5 bases from V and 5 bases from J, the junction contained 8 bases not matched to a gene. This CDR3 is 15 amino acids long.

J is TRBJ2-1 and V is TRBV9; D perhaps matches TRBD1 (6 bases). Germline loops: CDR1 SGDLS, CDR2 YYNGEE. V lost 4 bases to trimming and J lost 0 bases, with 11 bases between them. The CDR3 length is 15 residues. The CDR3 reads CASSPRGSSYNEQFF. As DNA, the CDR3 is TGTGCCAGCAGCCCCAGGGGCTCCTCCTACAATGAGCAGTTCTTC.

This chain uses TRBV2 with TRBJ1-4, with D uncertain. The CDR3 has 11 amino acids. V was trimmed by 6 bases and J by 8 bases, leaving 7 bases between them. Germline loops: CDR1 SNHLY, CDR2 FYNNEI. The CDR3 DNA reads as TGTGCCAGCAGCTATGTAGAAAAACTGTTTTTT. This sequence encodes CASSYVEKLFF.

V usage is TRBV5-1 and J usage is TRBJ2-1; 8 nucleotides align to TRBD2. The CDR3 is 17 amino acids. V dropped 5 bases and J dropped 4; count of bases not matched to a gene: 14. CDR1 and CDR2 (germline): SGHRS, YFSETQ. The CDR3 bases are TGCGCCAGCAGTCAGACCCTGCGGGGGGCTGAGTACAATGAGCAGTTCTTC. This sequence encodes CASSQTLRGAEYNEQFF.

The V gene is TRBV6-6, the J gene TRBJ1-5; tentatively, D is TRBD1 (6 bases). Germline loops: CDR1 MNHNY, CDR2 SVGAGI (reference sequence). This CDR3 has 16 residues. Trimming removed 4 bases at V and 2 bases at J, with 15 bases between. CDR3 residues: CASSSTGRGGNQPQHF. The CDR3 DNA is TGTGCCAGCAGTTCAACGGGCAGGGGAGGCAATCAGCCCCAGCATTTT.

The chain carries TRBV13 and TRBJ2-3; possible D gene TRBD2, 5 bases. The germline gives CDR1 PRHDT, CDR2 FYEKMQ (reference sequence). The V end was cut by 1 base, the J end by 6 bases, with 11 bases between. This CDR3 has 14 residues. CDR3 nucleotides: TGTGCCAGCAGCTTAGCGGGGTTGGCGGATACGCAGTATTTT. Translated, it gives CASSLAGLADTQYF.

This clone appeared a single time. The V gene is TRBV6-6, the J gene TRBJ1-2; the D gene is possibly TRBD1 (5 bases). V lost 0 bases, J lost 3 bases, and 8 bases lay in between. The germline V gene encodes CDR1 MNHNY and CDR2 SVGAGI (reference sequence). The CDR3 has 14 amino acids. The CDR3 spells CASSYSRGYYGYTF. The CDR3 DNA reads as TGTGCCAGCAGTTACTCGCGGGGCTACTATGGCTACACCTTC.